The 18 T cell receptor beta chains listed next were all sequenced from one sample in a study of T cells in Graves' hyperthyroidism and ophthalmopathy. Researchers amplified the TCR beta CDR3 regions from RNA transcripts. HTBI primers were employed in a first-round RT-PCR of the TCR CDR3. TCRdb re-derived calls from the multiplex PCR reads in MiXCR, one entry per CDR3 protein. The sample records a few hundred thousand distinct CDR3 sequences, around a sixth being singletons. Sequencing input: blood. These receptors all come from a woman in her 30s with Graves' hyperthyroidism.

This clonotype was counted ten times or more. The chain couples TRBV7-9 to TRBJ2-7, with D tentatively TRBD1 (6 bases). The germline V gene has CDR1 SEHNR and CDR2 FQNEAQ (reference sequence). V lost 8 bases, J lost 2 bases, and 10 bases lay in between. The CDR3 has 12 amino acids. The CDR3 DNA reads as TGTGCCAGCCAGGACAGAGCCTACGAGCAGTACTTC. Amino acids: CASQDRAYEQYF.

This clonotype came up many times. DNA of the CDR3: TGTGCCAGCAGTCCATTGGTAGTCGGAACTGAAGCTTTCTTT. This translates into CASSPLVVGTEAFF. The chain has TRBV6-1 and TRBJ1-1; D gene uncertain. The V gene lost 5 bases and the J gene lost 5 bases, with 15 bases spanning the gap. Germline V CDR1 and CDR2: MNHNS, SASEGT. This CDR3 has 14 residues.

This clonotype was observed many times. The chain links TRBV5-7 to TRBJ2-1; 9 nucleotides match TRBD2. TRBV5-7 qualifies as an ORF whose function is uncertain. The length of the CDR3 is 17 residues. Trimming took 6 bases from V and 8 from J; bases not matched to a gene: 18. CDR3 amino acids: CASTPGGAGGPRDEQFF. CDR3 nucleotides: TGTGCCAGCACCCCTGGGGGTGCGGGAGGGCCTCGGGATGAGCAGTTCTTC.

This clonotype was seen more than once but under ten times. The V gene is TRBV10-3, the J gene TRBJ1-5; D possibly corresponds to TRBD1 (5 bases). V lost 0 bases to trimming and J lost 6 bases, with 9 bases between them. Germline CDR1 is ENHRY and CDR2 is SYGVKD. The CDR3 extends over 14 amino acids. The CDR3 bases are TGTGCCATCAGTGAGTCGTACCAGGGTCAGCCCCAGCATTTT. Translation: CAISESYQGQPQHF.

This clonotype was recorded a few times. The J gene is TRBJ1-1, the V gene TRBV5-6; 9 bases map to TRBD1. The CDR3 loop spans 14 amino acids. Germline V CDR1 and CDR2: SGHDT, YYEEEE. J lost 5 bases, V lost 5 bases, and 7 bases had no gene match. Here the CDR3 reads CASRGDRVRTEAFF. The CDR3 DNA reads TGTGCCAGCAGAGGGGACAGGGTGAGAACTGAAGCTTTCTTT. Full variable domain (remainder filled in from reference TRBV5-6 and TRBJ1-1): DAGVTQSPTHLIKTRGQQVTLRCSPKSGHDTVSWYQQALGQGPQFIFQYYEEEERQRGNFPDRFSGHQFPNYSSELNVNALLLGDSALYLCASRGDRVRTEAFFGQGTRLTVV.

This clonotype appeared a few times. The chain recombines TRBV20-1 with TRBJ2-2, with TRBD2 identical over 9 bases. Germline lookup yields CDR1 DFQATT and CDR2 SNEGSKA (reference sequence). There are 14 residues in the CDR3. The V segment lost 2 bases and the J segment 2 bases; nucleotides outside the gene matches: 0. The CDR3 here is CSARLAGNTGELFF. CDR3 sequence (DNA): TGCAGTGCTAGACTAGCGGGAAACACCGGGGAGCTGTTTTTT.

This clonotype was observed many times. This rearrangement joins TRBV5-1 to TRBJ2-3, with a tentative D call TRBD2 (6 bases). Trimming pared 1 base from V and 0 bases from J, leaving 9 bases between. CDR1 and CDR2 (germline): SGHRS, YFSETQ. CDR3 length equals 15 residues. CDR3 nucleotide sequence: TGCGCCAGCAGCTTGCTGAGCGGGAGCACAGATACGCAGTATTTT. Its protein product is CASSLLSGSTDTQYF.

This clonotype was seen many times. This sequence joins TRBV30 and TRBJ2-1, with 7 bases fitting TRBD2. CDR1 is GTSNPN and CDR2 is SVGIG in the germline V gene (reference sequence). CDR3 length: 15 amino acids. The junction had 12 bases not matched to a gene; V was cut back by 3 bases and J by 7 bases. CDR3 protein: CAWRRLAGAPNEQFF. The CDR3 DNA reads TGTGCCTGGAGACGGTTGGCGGGAGCCCCGAATGAGCAGTTCTTC.

V is TRBV30 and J is TRBJ2-1; 10 positions match TRBD2. The CDR3 has 15 residues. The V and J ends lost 2 bases and 7 bases, in that order; junction bases with no gene match: 8. CDR1 is GTSNPN, CDR2 SVGIG, per germline (reference sequence). The CDR3 region has the DNA TGTGCCTGGAGTCTTAGCGGGAGGCTGGGTAATGAGCAGTTCTTC. This translates into CAWSLSGRLGNEQFF.

The chain joins TRBV28 to TRBJ2-2; TRBD1 agrees at 12 bases. The CDR3 is 18 residues long. V was pared by 6 bases and J by 1 base, with 9 bases of the junction left unmatched. CDR1 and CDR2 (germline): MDHEN, SYDVKM. The CDR3 sequence: CASRPGTGGPLNTGELFF. Here the CDR3 DNA reads TGTGCCAGCAGGCCCGGGACAGGGGGCCCTTTGAACACCGGGGAGCTGTTTTTT.

V usage is TRBV27 and J usage is TRBJ2-3; D may be TRBD1 or TRBD2 (5 bases each). With 6 bases removed from V and 1 base from J, the gap between germline ends came to 11 bases. CDR3 length equals 14 residues. Germline CDR1 is MNHEY and CDR2 is SMNVEV (reference sequence). The CDR3 DNA reads TGTGCCAGCAGGGGACCATGGGGCACAGATACGCAGTATTTT. Translated: CASRGPWGTDTQYF.

This clonotype was seen many times. The chain carries TRBV7-2 and TRBJ2-2, with 9 bases that match TRBD1. Trimming took 5 bases from V and 4 from J; bases not matched to a gene: 14. This CDR3 spans 18 amino acids. Germline V gives CDR1 SGHTA, CDR2 FQGNSA. CDR3: CASSKDRGGLAVTGELFF. In DNA form, the CDR3 reads TGTGCCAGCAGCAAGGACAGGGGTGGGCTAGCGGTCACCGGGGAGCTGTTTTTT.

This clonotype was counted a few times. CDR3 loop: CASEKGTGSAGELFF. The CDR3 nucleotides read TGTGCCTCTGAAAAAGGGACAGGGAGCGCCGGGGAGCTGTTTTTT. The chain recombines TRBV24-1 with TRBJ2-2; 9 bases map to TRBD1. Germline CDR1 KGHDR, CDR2 SFDVKD. V lost 12 bases, J lost 6 bases, and 13 bases stayed unmatched. The CDR3 spans 15 residues.

This clonotype appeared a few times. The gene calls are TRBV15 and TRBJ2-7; 7 bases are a match to TRBD1. CDR3 length: 13 amino acids. V lost 5 bases and J lost 2; bases outside the gene matches: 3. CDR1 LNHNV and CDR2 YYDKDF come from the germline V gene (reference sequence). This CDR3 is CATSGTETYEQYF. In nucleotides, the CDR3 is TGTGCCACCAGCGGGACAGAAACCTACGAGCAGTACTTC.

This clonotype was recorded many times. The chain carries TRBV3-1 and TRBJ1-4, with a possible D match to TRBD1 (5 bases). With 10 bases removed from V and 5 bases from J, the gap between germline ends came to 20 bases. The germline V gene has CDR1 LGHDT and CDR2 YNNKEL (reference sequence). The CDR3 spans 15 residues. For the CDR3, the DNA is TGTGCCACCTACCCCTCGTGGGCAGGGAATGAAAAACTGTTTTTT. Protein: CATYPSWAGNEKLFF.

This clonotype was found once. J is TRBJ2-5 and V is TRBV27, with TRBD1 matching over 10 bases. Germline V lookup: CDR1 MNHEY, CDR2 SMNVEV (reference sequence). V shed 6 bases and J 9 bases; nucleotides not matched to a gene: 4. This CDR3 comprises 12 residues. CDR3 loop: CASRAGTGAQYF. The CDR3 DNA follows: TGTGCCAGCAGGGCCGGGACAGGGGCCCAGTACTTC.

This clonotype occurred many times. This chain joins TRBV11-2 and TRBJ2-3; D is possibly TRBD2 (5 bases). The CDR3 consists of 15 residues. Germline V gene lookup returns CDR1 SGHAT and CDR2 FQNNGV. V was shortened by 2 bases and J by 2 bases, with 11 bases between the two germline ends. The CDR3 nucleotides read TGTGCCAGCAGCTTATCACGGACTCACACAGATACGCAGTATTTT. Amino acids: CASSLSRTHTDTQYF.

The CDR3 sequence: CASSAGRRLAGQNTDTQYF. The CDR3 region has the DNA TGTGCCAGCAGCGCAGGCCGGAGACTAGCGGGTCAAAACACAGATACGCAGTATTTT. This rearrangement joins TRBV9 to TRBJ2-3, with 10 bases aligning to TRBD2. There are 19 residues in the CDR3. From germline, CDR1 is SGDLS and CDR2 YYNGEE. V was pared by 3 bases and J by 2 bases, with 15 bases of the junction left unmatched.